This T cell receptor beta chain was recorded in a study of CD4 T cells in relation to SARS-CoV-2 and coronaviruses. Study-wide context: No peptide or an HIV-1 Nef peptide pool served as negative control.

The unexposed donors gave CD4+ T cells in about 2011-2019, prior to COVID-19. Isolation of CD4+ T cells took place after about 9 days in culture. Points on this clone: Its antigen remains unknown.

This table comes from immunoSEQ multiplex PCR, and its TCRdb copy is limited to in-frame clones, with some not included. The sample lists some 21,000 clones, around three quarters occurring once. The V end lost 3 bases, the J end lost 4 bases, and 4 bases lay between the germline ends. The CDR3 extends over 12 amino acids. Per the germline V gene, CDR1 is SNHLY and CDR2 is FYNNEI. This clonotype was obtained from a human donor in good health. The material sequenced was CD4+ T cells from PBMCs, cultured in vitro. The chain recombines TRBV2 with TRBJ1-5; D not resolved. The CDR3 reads CASSEGNQPQHF. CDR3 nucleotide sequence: TGTGCCAGCAGTGAGGGGAATCAGCCCCAGCATTTT.